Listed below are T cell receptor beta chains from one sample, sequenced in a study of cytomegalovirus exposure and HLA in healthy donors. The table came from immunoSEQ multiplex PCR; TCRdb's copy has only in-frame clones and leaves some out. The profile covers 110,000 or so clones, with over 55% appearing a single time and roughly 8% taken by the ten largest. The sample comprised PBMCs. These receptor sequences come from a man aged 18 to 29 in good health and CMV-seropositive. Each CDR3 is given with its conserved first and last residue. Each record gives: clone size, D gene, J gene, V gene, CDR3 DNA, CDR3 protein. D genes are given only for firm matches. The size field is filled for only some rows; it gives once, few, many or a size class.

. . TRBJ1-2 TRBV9 TGTGCCAGCAGCGTAGAATGGGGCCCCGGTCTATCGGGCTACACCTTC CASSVEWGPGLSGYTF
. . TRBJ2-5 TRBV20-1 TGCAGTGCCAGGAGGGGAGAGACCCAGTACTTC CSARRGETQYF
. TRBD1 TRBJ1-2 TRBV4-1 TGCGCCAGCAGCCAGGGGGGACAGGGGCCCCTGCGTGGCTACACCTTC CASSQGGQGPLRGYTF
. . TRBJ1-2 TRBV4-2 TGTGCCAGCAGCCAAAGAGAGGATGGCTACACCTTC CASSQREDGYTF
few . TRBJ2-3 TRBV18 TGTGCCAGCTCACCAGCAATACTCTCTAGCACAGATACGCAGTATTTT CASSPAILSSTDTQYF
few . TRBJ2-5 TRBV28 TGTGCCAGCAGTTTATCGTTCCGAGGCCAAGAGACCCAGTACTTC CASSLSFRGQETQYF
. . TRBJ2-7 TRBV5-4 TGTGCCAGCAGCTTGGAACCCGGGAAGAACTACGAGCAGTACTTC CASSLEPGKNYEQYF
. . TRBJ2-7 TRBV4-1 TGCGCCAGCAGCCAAGACGTTTTATCCGGGATCGGTCAGACCTACGAGCAGTACTTC CASSQDVLSGIGQTYEQYF
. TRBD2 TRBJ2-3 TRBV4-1 TGCGCCAGCAGCCAACTAGCGGTACTCACAGATACGCAGTATTTT CASSQLAVLTDTQYF
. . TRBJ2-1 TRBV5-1 TGCGCCAGCAGCTTCGGGACATCTTACAATGAGCAGTTCTTC CASSFGTSYNEQFF
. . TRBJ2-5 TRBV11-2 TGTGCCAGCAGCTTAGATTCAGGACATTTCCAAGAGACCCAGTACTTC CASSLDSGHFQETQYF
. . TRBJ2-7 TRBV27 TGTGCCAGCAGCCCCGGGATATCAGGGGCCTACGAGCAGTACTTC CASSPGISGAYEQYF
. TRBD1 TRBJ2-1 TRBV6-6 TGTGCCAGCAGTCCGGGACAGGGGGCTTGGTACAATGAGCAGTTCTTC CASSPGQGAWYNEQFF
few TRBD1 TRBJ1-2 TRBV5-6 TGTGCCAGCAGCTTGTTAGGTGCGACAGGGAACTCGAGTGGCTACACCTTC CASSLLGATGNSSGYTF
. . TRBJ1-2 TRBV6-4 TGTGCCAGCAGGGAAGAGGGTTCCTATGGCTACACCTTC CASREEGSYGYTF
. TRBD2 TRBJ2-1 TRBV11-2 TGTGCCAGCAGCTTGGGCGGGGGGGCCTCGAATGAGCAGTTCTTC CASSLGGGASNEQFF
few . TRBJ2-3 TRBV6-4 TGTGCCAGCAGTAGACAGGAAGCAGATACGCAGTATTTT CASSRQEADTQYF
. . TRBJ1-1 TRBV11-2 TGTGCCAGCAGCTTAGATCGATCCGCGTCGGTCAACACTGAAGCTTTCTTT CASSLDRSASVNTEAFF
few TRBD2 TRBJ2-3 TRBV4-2 TGTGCCAGCAGCCAAGGAAGCGGGACTAGCACAGATACGCAGTATTTT CASSQGSGTSTDTQYF
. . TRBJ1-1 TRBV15 TGTGCCACCAGCAGTGCGGTCTTTACGAACACTGAAGCTTTCTTT CATSSAVFTNTEAFF
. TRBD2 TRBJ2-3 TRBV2 TGTGCCAGCAGTGGAGGAGCGGGGGGGCGGGTTACGCAGTATTTT CASSGGAGGRVTQYF
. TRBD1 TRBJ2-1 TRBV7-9 TGTGCCAGCAGACAGGGACAGGGGAGTCACAATGAGCAGTTCTTC CASRQGQGSHNEQFF
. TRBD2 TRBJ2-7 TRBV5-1 TGCGCCAGCAGCCCCGGACTAGCGCTGGGCGAGCAGTACTTC CASSPGLALGEQYF
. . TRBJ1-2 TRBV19 TGTGCCAGTCCGATGGCGCCGCGATCCGGAGCTGGCTACACCTTC CASPMAPRSGAGYTF
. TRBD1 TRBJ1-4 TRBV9 TGTGCCAGCAGCACGGGACAGGGTGGTGAAAAACTGTTTTTT CASSTGQGGEKLFF
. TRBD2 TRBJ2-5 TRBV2 TGTGCCAGCAGTTCTAGCGGGGGCCGGGGAGAGACCCAGTACTTC CASSSSGGRGETQYF
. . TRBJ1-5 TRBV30 TGTGCCTGGAATCAGGGGAGCAATCAGCCCCAGCATTTT CAWNQGSNQPQHF
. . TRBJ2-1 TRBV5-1 TGCGCCAGCAGCTTGGTGTCACTTAACAATGAGCAGTTCTTC CASSLVSLNNEQFF
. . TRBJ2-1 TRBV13 TGTGCCACCGGTAACGTTGGGCCTTACAATGAGCAGTTCTTC CATGNVGPYNEQFF
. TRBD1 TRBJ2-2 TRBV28 TGTGCCAGCAGCCCGGGACAGGTGGGGACCGGGGAGCTGTTTTTT CASSPGQVGTGELFF
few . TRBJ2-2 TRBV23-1 TGCGCCAGCAGCCTCAGTGGGCTTAAGGGGTTCAGGGGGGCCGGGGAGCTGTTTTTT CASSLSGLKGFRGAGELFF
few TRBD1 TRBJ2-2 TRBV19 TGTGCCAGTAGGACAGACAGGGTTTCGGAGCTGTTTTTT CASRTDRVSELFF
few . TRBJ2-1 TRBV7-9 TGTGCCAGCAGCGTCAATTACAATGAGCAGTTCTTC CASSVNYNEQFF
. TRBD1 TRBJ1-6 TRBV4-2 TGTGCCAGCAGCCTATCGACAGGGACTCGGAATTCACCCCTCCACTTT CASSLSTGTRNSPLHF
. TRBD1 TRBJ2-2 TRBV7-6 TGTGCCAGCAGCTTAGCTGTAGGGGGCGAAACCGGGGAGCTGTTTTTT CASSLAVGGETGELFF
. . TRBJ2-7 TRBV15 TGTGCCACCAGCAGAGTTATCCTCTACGAGCAGTACTTC CATSRVILYEQYF
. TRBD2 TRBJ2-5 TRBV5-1 TGCGCCAGCAGTTGGACTAGCGGGCTTAACCAAGAGACCCAGTACTTC CASSWTSGLNQETQYF
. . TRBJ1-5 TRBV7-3 TGTGCCAGCAGCTTAAAAGAGCCAGGAAGCAATCAGCCCCAGCATTTT CASSLKEPGSNQPQHF
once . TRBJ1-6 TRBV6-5 TGTGCCAGCAGTTACTCTCCCAGGCATAATTCACCCCTCCACTTT CASSYSPRHNSPLHF
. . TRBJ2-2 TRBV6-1 TGTGCCAGCAGTTATCGTTCCTTTACCGGGGAGCTGTTTTTT CASSYRSFTGELFF